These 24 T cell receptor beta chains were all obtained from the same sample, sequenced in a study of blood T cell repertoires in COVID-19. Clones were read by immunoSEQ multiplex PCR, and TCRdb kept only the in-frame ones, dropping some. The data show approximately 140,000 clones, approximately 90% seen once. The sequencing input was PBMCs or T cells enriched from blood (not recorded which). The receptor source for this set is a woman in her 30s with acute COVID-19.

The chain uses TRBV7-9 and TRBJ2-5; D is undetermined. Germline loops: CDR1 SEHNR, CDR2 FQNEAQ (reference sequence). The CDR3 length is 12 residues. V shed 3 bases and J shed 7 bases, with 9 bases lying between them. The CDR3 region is CASSLNPGTQYF. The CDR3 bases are TGTGCCAGCAGCTTGAATCCAGGGACCCAGTACTTC.

This CDR3 is CASSLDSGSHNEQFF. The DNA for the CDR3 is TGTGCCAGCAGCTTAGATAGCGGGAGCCACAATGAGCAGTTCTTC. The chain has TRBV7-2 and TRBJ2-1, with 9 bases aligning to TRBD2. Trimming took 1 base from V and 5 from J; bases not matched to a gene: 3. CDR1 is SGHTA, CDR2 FQGNSA, per germline. CDR3 length equals 15 residues.

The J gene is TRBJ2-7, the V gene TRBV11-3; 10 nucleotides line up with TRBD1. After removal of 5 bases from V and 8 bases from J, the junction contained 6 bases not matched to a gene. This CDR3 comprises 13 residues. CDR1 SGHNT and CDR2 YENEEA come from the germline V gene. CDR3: CASSPGTGEQQYF. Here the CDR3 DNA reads TGTGCCAGCAGCCCAGGGACAGGGGAGCAGCAGTACTTC.

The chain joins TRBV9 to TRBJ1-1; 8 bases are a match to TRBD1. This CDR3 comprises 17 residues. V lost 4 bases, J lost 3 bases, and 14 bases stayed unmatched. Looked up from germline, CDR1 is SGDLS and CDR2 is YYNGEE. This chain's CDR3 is CASSTYGQGRRDTEAFF. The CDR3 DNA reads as TGTGCCAGCAGCACCTACGGACAGGGCCGTAGGGACACTGAAGCTTTCTTT. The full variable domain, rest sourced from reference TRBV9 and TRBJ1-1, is DSGVTQTPKHLITATGQRVTLRCSPRSGDLSVYWYQQSLDQGLQFLIQYYNGEERAKGNILERFSAQQFPDLHSELNLSSLELGDSALYFCASSTYGQGRRDTEAFFGQGTRLTVV.

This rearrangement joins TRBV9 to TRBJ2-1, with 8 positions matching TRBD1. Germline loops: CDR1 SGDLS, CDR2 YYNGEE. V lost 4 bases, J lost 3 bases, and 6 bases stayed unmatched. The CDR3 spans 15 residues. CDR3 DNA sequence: TGTGCCAGCAGCAAGACAGGGGACGGCTACAATGAGCAGTTCTTC. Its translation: CASSKTGDGYNEQFF.

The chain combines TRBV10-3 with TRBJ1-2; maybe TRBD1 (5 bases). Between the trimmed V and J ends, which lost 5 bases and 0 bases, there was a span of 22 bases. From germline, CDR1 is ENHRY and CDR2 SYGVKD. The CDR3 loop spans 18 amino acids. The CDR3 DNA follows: TGTGCCATCAGTCGGAGGGGAGAGACTACTAATTCTAACTATGGCTACACCTTC. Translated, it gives CAISRRGETTNSNYGYTF.

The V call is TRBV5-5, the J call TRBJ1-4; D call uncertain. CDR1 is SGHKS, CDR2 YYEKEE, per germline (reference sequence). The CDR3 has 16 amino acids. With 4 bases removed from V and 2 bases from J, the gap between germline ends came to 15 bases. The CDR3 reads CASSGGLWVTNEKLFF. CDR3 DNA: TGTGCCAGCAGCGGCGGACTGTGGGTTACTAATGAAAAACTGTTTTTT.

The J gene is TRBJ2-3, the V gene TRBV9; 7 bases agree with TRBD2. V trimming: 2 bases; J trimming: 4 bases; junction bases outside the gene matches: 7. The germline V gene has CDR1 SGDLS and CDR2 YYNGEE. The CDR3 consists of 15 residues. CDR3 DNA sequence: TGTGCCAGCAGCGTTGCGGGCGGGGGACCAGATACGCAGTATTTT. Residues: CASSVAGGGPDTQYF.

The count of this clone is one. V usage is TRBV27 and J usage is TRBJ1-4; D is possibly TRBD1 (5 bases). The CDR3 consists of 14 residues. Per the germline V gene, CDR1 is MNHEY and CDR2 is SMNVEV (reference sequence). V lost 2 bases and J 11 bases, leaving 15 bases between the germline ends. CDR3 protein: CASSLGADRTKLFF. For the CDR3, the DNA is TGTGCCAGCAGTTTAGGGGCGGACCGTACCAAACTGTTTTTT.

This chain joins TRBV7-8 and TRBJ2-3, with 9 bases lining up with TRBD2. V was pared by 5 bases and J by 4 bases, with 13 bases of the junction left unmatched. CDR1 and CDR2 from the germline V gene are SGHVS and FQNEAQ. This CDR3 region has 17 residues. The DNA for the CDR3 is TGTGCCAGCAGCCCGGCCGCCGGTAGCGGGAGCGCAGATACGCAGTATTTT. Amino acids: CASSPAAGSGSADTQYF. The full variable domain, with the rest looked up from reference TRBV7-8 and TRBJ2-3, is GAGVSQSPRYKVAKRGQDVALRCDPISGHVSLFWYQQALGQGPEFLTYFQNEAQLDKSGLPSDRFFAERPEGSVSTLKIQRTQQEDSAVYLCASSPAAGSGSADTQYFGPGTRLTVL.

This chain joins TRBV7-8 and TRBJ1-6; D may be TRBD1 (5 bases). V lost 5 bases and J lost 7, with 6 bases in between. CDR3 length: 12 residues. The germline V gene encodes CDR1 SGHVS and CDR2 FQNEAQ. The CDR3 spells CASSNRNSPLHF. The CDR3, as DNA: TGTGCCAGCAGCAACAGGAATTCACCCCTCCACTTT.

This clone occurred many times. The CDR3 loop reads CASSQREHNEQFF. CDR3 DNA sequence: TGTGCCAGCAGTCAACGGGAGCACAATGAGCAGTTCTTC. The chain has TRBV6-2 or TRBV6-3 and TRBJ2-1, with TRBD2 as a possible D gene (6 bases). This CDR3 has 13 residues. Per germline, CDR1 MNHEY and CDR2 SVGEGT. Trimming cost V 5 bases and J 5 bases, with 10 bases left between them.

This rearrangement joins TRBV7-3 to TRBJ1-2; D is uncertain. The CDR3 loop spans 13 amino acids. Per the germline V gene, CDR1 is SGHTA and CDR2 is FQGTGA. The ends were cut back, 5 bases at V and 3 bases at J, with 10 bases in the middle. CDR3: CASSEQNYYGYTF. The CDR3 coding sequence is TGTGCCAGCAGCGAACAGAATTACTATGGCTACACCTTC.

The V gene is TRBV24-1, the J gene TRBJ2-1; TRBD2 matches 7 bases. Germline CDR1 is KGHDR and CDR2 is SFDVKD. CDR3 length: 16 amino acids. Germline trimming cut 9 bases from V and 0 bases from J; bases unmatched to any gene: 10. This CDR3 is CATADLGGGSYNEQFF. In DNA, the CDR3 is TGTGCCACCGCCGACTTGGGCGGGGGCTCCTACAATGAGCAGTTCTTC.

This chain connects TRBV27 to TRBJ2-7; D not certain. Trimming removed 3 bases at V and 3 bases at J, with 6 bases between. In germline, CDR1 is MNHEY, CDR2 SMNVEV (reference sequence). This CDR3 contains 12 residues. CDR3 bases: TGTGCCAGCAGTTTGGTACTCTACGAGCAGTACTTC. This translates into CASSLVLYEQYF.

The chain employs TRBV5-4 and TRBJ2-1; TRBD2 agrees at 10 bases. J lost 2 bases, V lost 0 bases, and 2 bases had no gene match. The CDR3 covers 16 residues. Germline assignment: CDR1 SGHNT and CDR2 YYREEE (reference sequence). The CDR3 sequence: CASSLDLAGAYNEQFF. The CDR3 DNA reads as TGTGCCAGCAGCTTGGACCTAGCGGGAGCCTACAATGAGCAGTTCTTC.

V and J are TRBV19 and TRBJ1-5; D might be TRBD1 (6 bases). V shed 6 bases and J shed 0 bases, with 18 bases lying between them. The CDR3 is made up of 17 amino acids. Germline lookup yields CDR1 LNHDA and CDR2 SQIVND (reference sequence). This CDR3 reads CASRPDRSLYSNQPQHF. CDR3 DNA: TGTGCCAGTAGACCCGACAGGTCCCTATATAGCAATCAGCCCCAGCATTTT. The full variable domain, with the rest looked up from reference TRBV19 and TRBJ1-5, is DGGITQSPKYLFRKEGQNVTLSCEQNLNHDAMYWYRQDPGQGLRLIYYSQIVNDFQKGDIAEGYSVSREKKESFPLTVTSAQKNPTAFYLCASRPDRSLYSNQPQHFGDGTRLSIL.

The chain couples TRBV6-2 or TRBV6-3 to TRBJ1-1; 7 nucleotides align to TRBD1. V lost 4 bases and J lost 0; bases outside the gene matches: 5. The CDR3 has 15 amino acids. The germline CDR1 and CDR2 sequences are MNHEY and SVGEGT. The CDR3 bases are TGTGCCAGCAGTTTGAACAGGGGCATGAACACTGAAGCTTTCTTT. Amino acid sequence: CASSLNRGMNTEAFF.

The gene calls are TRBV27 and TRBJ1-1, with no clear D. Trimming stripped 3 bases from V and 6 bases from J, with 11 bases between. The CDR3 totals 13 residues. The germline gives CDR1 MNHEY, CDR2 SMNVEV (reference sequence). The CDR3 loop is CASSFSGRPEAFF. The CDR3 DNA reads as TGTGCCAGCAGTTTTTCGGGAAGGCCTGAAGCTTTCTTT.

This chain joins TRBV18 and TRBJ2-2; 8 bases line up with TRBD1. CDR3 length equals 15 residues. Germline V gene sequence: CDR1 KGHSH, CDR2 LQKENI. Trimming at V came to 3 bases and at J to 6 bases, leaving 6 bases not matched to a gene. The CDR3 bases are TGTGCCAGCTCACCGAGTCAGGGGGCCGCCGGGGAGCTGTTTTTT. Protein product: CASSPSQGAAGELFF.

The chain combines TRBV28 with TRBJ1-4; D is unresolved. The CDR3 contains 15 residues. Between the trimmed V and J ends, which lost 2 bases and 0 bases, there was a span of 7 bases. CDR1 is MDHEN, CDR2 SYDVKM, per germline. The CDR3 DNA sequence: TGTGCCAGCAGTTTAACGGGGTCAACTAATGAAAAACTGTTTTTT. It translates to CASSLTGSTNEKLFF.

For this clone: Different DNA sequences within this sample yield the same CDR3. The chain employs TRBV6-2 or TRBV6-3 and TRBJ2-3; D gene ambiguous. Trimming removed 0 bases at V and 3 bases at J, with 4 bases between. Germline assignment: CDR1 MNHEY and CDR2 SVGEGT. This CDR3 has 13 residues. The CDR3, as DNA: TGTGCCAGCAGTTACTCGGAGACAGATACGCAGTATTTT. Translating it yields CASSYSETDTQYF.

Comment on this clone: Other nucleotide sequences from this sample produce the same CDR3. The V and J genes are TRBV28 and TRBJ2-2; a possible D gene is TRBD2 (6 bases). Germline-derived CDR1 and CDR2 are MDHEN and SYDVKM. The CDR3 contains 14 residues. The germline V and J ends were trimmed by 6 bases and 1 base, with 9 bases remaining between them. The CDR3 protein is CASRPGGNTGELFF. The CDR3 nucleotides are TGTGCCAGCAGGCCCGGGGGGAACACCGGGGAGCTGTTTTTT.

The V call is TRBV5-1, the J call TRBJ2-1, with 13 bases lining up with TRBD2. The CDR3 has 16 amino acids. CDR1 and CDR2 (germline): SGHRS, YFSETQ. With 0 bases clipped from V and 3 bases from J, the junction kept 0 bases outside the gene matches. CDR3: CASSLGTSGGYNEQFF. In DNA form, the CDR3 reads TGCGCCAGCAGCTTGGGGACTAGCGGGGGCTACAATGAGCAGTTCTTC.